One sample yielded the 23 T cell receptor beta chains listed below, sequenced in a study of blood T cell repertoires in COVID-19. Libraries were prepared by immunoSEQ multiplex PCR; TCRdb keeps only in-frame clonotypes and omits some of them. Here the sample spans around 65,000 clones, approximately 86% being singletons. Source material: peripheral blood. Receptor source: a man in his 70s with acute or convalescent COVID-19.

This chain uses TRBV19 with TRBJ2-7; D remains unclear. V lost 2 bases to trimming and J lost 0 bases, with 5 bases between them. Germline loops: CDR1 LNHDA, CDR2 SQIVND (reference sequence). CDR3 length equals 13 residues. The CDR3 DNA reads TGTGCCAGTAGTATACAGGACTCCTACGAGCAGTACTTC. Encoded protein: CASSIQDSYEQYF.

The chain uses TRBV7-9 and TRBJ1-1; D gene uncertain. The V gene lost 1 base and the J gene lost 5 bases, with 5 bases spanning the gap. The CDR3 is made up of 12 amino acids. The germline CDR1 and CDR2 sequences are SEHNR and FQNEAQ (reference sequence). In DNA, the CDR3 is TGTGCCAGCAGCTTAGTGGAGACTGAAGCTTTCTTT. Residues: CASSLVETEAFF.

CDR3: CASSPPRQHYEQYF. Here the CDR3 DNA reads TGTGCCAGCAGTCCCCCCAGACAGCACTACGAGCAGTACTTC. This chain uses TRBV6-2 or TRBV6-3 with TRBJ2-7, with a possible D match to TRBD1 (5 bases). The CDR3 runs 14 residues. The V gene's germline CDR1 is MNHEY and CDR2 SVGEGT. Trimming took off 5 bases at V and 3 bases at J, with 14 bases between the two ends.

This chain connects TRBV11-2 to TRBJ1-4; perhaps TRBD1 as D (6 bases). Germline V gives CDR1 SGHAT, CDR2 FQNNGV. CDR3 length: 13 amino acids. With 4 bases removed from V and 8 bases from J, the gap between germline ends came to 11 bases. CDR3 DNA: TGTGCCAGCAGCTCGTTTCAGGGGGAAAAACTGTTTTTT. Protein sequence: CASSSFQGEKLFF.

The chain couples TRBV18 to TRBJ1-1; D is unresolved. CDR1 and CDR2 (germline): KGHSH, LQKENI. V was pared by 2 bases and J by 1 base, with 14 bases between. The CDR3 consists of 16 residues. The CDR3 nucleotides are TGTGCCAGCTCACCAGATGCAGGTTACTCGAACACTGAAGCTTTCTTT. This translates into CASSPDAGYSNTEAFF.

CDR3 protein: CSVVWAGKGEQYF. The CDR3 region has the DNA TGCAGCGTTGTTTGGGCAGGGAAGGGCGAGCAGTACTTC. V is TRBV29-1 and J is TRBJ2-7, with D tentatively TRBD1 (5 bases). CDR3 length: 13 amino acids. CDR1 SQVTM and CDR2 ANQGSEA come from the germline V gene. Trimming left V 4 bases short and J 6 bases short, with 16 bases between.

The gene calls are TRBV1 and TRBJ2-1; the DNA was not used to check the table's D call, TRBD2. TRBV1 is assigned pseudogene status. The CDR3 is made up of 21 amino acids. Here the CDR3 DNA reads TGCACCAGCAGCCAAGATCGGGAGGAACTAGCGGGGGCGCTACCTTACAATGAGCAGTTCTTC. Translating gives CTSSQDREELAGALPYNEQFF.

J is TRBJ1-2 and V is TRBV6-1; D unresolved. Deletions cut 3 bases from V and 0 bases from J, with 5 bases between. Germline CDR1 reads MNHNS; CDR2 reads SASEGT. CDR3 length: 13 amino acids. The DNA for the CDR3 is TGTGCCAGCAGTGAGGCAGCTAACTATGGCTACACCTTC. As protein: CASSEAANYGYTF.

V and J are TRBV6-5 and TRBJ2-2; 9 positions match TRBD2. Losses at the gene ends were 1 base for V and 5 bases for J; bases not matched to a gene: 5. The CDR3 consists of 16 residues. CDR1 is MNHEY and CDR2 is SVGAGI in the germline V gene. The CDR3 DNA reads as TGTGCCAGCAGTTACTTGCGGGGGGGCCAAACCGGGGAGCTGTTTTTT. It encodes CASSYLRGGQTGELFF.

V and J are TRBV6-4 and TRBJ2-5, with a possible D match to TRBD2 (6 bases). V shed 3 bases and J shed 1 base, with 12 bases lying between them. Germline values: CDR1 MRHNA, CDR2 SNTAGT. This CDR3 comprises 15 residues. CDR3 bases: TGTGCCAGCAGTGATCCCCCAGCGGGCCAAGAGACCCAGTACTTC. Translated: CASSDPPAGQETQYF.

The rearrangement links TRBV19 to TRBJ2-3, with TRBD2 matching 10 bases. Germline-derived CDR1 and CDR2 are LNHDA and SQIVND (reference sequence). The CDR3 extends over 14 amino acids. V shed 4 bases and J 7 bases; nucleotides not matched to a gene: 5. The CDR3 DNA sequence: TGTGCCAGTAGTACTAGCGGGGGCGGCTATACGCAGTATTTT. This encodes CASSTSGGGYTQYF.

The chain uses TRBV5-5 and TRBJ2-7, with 9 bases aligning to TRBD1. The V segment lost 0 bases and the J segment 1 base; nucleotides outside the gene matches: 5. The V gene's germline CDR1 is SGHKS and CDR2 YYEKEE (reference sequence). CDR3 length: 16 residues. CDR3 sequence: CASSLGTGVLSYEQYF. The CDR3 coding sequence is TGTGCCAGCAGCTTGGGGACAGGGGTCCTATCCTACGAGCAGTACTTC.

This clone was found once. This CDR3 is CASSPGTGQYEQYF. CDR3 sequence (DNA): TGCGCCAGCAGCCCGGGGACAGGGCAGTACGAGCAGTACTTC. The chain uses TRBV5-1 and TRBJ2-7; 9 nucleotides line up with TRBD1. V was pared by 4 bases and J by 4 bases, with 6 bases of the junction left unmatched. CDR1 and CDR2 from the germline V gene are SGHRS and YFSETQ. The CDR3 runs 14 residues.

The gene calls are TRBV29-1 and TRBJ1-5; 7 bases fit TRBD1. The CDR3 length is 13 residues. The J segment lost 3 bases and the V segment lost 6 bases, leaving 5 bases of the junction unmatched. CDR1 and CDR2 (germline): SQVTM, ANQGSEA. The CDR3 DNA follows: TGCAGCGTCCACGACAGGGACAATCAGCCCCAGCATTTT. Protein: CSVHDRDNQPQHF.

The J gene is TRBJ2-1, the V gene TRBV12-3 or TRBV12-4; tentatively, D is TRBD1 (5 bases). Trimming pared 2 bases from V and 5 bases from J, leaving 7 bases between. CDR3 length: 13 amino acids. CDR3 coding DNA: TGTGCCAGCAGTTTAATGGGGCACAATGAGCAGTTCTTC. Amino acid sequence: CASSLMGHNEQFF.

This chain connects TRBV29-1 to TRBJ2-4, with TRBD2 identical over 10 bases. Trimming cost V 1 base and J 4 bases; bases outside gene matches: 10. The CDR3 has 17 residues. CDR1 and CDR2 from the germline V gene are SQVTM and ANQGSEA. DNA for the CDR3: TGCAGCGTTGAAGGCGGAGTAGCGGGGGGTACAAAAAACATTCAGTACTTC. This encodes CSVEGGVAGGTKNIQYF. Together with reference TRBV29-1 and TRBJ2-4, the CDR3 gives the full variable domain: SAVISQKPSRDICQRGTSLTIQCQVDSQVTMMFWYRQQPGQSLTLIATANQGSEATYESGFVIDKFPISRPNLTFSTLTVSNMSPEDSSIYLCSVEGGVAGGTKNIQYFGAGTRLSVL.

This clone was found once. The rearrangement uses TRBV19 and TRBJ2-5, with 7 bases lining up with TRBD1. Trimming at V came to 0 bases and at J to 1 base, leaving 5 bases not matched to a gene. CDR3 size: 16 residues. The germline gives CDR1 LNHDA, CDR2 SQIVND (reference sequence). CDR3 region: CASSIEDRPTQETQYF. CDR3 sequence (DNA): TGTGCCAGTAGTATAGAGGACAGGCCTACCCAAGAGACCCAGTACTTC.

This sequence joins TRBV3-1 (or the pseudogene TRBV3-2) and TRBJ2-5, with 8 bases that match TRBD2. The CDR3 spans 14 residues. From germline, CDR1 is LGHDT and CDR2 YNNKEL (reference sequence). V shed 4 bases and J 1 base; nucleotides not matched to a gene: 2. CDR3 residues: CASSLRGGQETQYF. CDR3 coding DNA: TGTGCCAGCAGCCTCCGGGGGGGCCAAGAGACCCAGTACTTC.

V and J are TRBV15 and TRBJ2-2; TRBD1 matches at 9 bases. The CDR3 spans 15 residues. Germline-derived CDR1 and CDR2 are LNHNV and YYDKDF (reference sequence). Unmatched junction bases numbered 6, after V lost 0 bases and J lost 10 bases. DNA for the CDR3: TGTGCCACCAGCAGAGAAAAGGGACAGGGCGCGGAGCTGTTTTTT. Its translation is CATSREKGQGAELFF.

The V gene is TRBV5-1, the J gene TRBJ2-1, with no clear D. The CDR3 runs to 13 residues. The germline V gene has CDR1 SGHRS and CDR2 YFSETQ. Trimming removed 0 bases at V and 4 bases at J, with 5 bases between. The CDR3 region is CASSLGQYNEQFF. CDR3 in DNA: TGCGCCAGCAGCTTGGGGCAATACAATGAGCAGTTCTTC. Full variable domain (missing parts from reference TRBV5-1 and TRBJ2-1): KAGVTQTPRYLIKTRGQQVTLSCSPISGHRSVSWYQQTPGQGLQFLFEYFSETQRNKGNFPGRFSGRQFSNSRSEMNVSTLELGDSALYLCASSLGQYNEQFFGPGTRLTVL.

The gene calls are TRBV11-2 and TRBJ1-1; the match to TRBD1 covers 7 bases. The CDR3 is 14 residues long. The V gene end was trimmed by 3 bases and the J gene end by 5 bases; junction bases not matched to a gene: 6. Germline loops: CDR1 SGHAT, CDR2 FQNNGV. This CDR3 reads CASSFNRGSTEAFF. DNA of the CDR3: TGTGCCAGCAGCTTCAACAGGGGTTCGACTGAAGCTTTCTTT.

The rearrangement links TRBV6-6 to TRBJ1-1, with 7 bases matching TRBD1. The junction had 15 bases not matched to a gene; V was cut back by 6 bases and J by 5 bases. CDR1 and CDR2 from the germline V gene are MNHNY and SVGAGI (reference sequence). The CDR3 loop spans 16 amino acids. The CDR3 sequence is CASRSDRVGVVTEAFF. The CDR3 DNA is TGTGCCAGCAGATCCGACAGGGTGGGAGTGGTGACTGAAGCTTTCTTT.

The chain joins TRBV9 to TRBJ1-1; D gene ambiguous. The ends were cut back, 0 bases at V and 0 bases at J, with 18 bases in the middle. The CDR3 covers 18 residues. Germline V lookup: CDR1 SGDLS, CDR2 YYNGEE. The CDR3 reads CASSVGLGEGQVNTEAFF. CDR3 nucleotides: TGTGCCAGCAGCGTAGGATTGGGAGAGGGTCAAGTGAACACTGAAGCTTTCTTT.